This T cell receptor beta chain was observed in a study of CD8+ T cells in alopecia areata. Study-wide background: Treated patients swallowed 5 to 10 mg of oral tofacitinib twice daily. Patients given treatment had severity scored by the percentage of scalp area affected.

Treatment denoted: oral pan-JAK inhibitor, 5-10 mg twice daily. In each case, RNA was isolated and then reverse transcribed into cDNA as the sequencing template. Only in-frame clones appear in the TCRdb table, and some are missing; sequencing was by immunoSEQ multiplex PCR. Of about 120,000 clones listed, 53% are singletons. V lost 1 base, J lost 10 bases, and 8 bases lay in between. Germline values: CDR1 LNHNV, CDR2 YYDKDF (reference sequence). The CDR3 runs to 12 residues. Sequences were derived from CD4+ T cells sorted from blood, sampled at week 4, from a patient treated with tofacitinib. The receptor's source is a human donor with alopecia areata. The chain joins TRBV15 to TRBJ2-1; D not resolved. CDR3 DNA: TGTGCCACCAGCAGAGCGCCGCGCGAGCAGTTCTTC. Encoded protein: CATSRAPREQFF.